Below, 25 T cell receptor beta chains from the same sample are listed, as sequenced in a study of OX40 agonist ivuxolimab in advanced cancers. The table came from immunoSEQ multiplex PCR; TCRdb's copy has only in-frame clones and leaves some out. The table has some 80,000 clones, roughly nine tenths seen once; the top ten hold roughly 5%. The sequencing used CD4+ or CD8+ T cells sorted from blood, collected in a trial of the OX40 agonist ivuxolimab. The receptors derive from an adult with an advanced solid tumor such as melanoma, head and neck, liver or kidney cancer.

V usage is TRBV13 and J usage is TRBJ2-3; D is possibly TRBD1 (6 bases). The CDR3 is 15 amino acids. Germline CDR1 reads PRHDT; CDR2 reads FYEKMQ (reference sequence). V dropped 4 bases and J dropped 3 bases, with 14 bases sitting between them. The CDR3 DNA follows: TGTGCCAGCAGCTCACCCAGGGGTATAACAGATACGCAGTATTTT. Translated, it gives CASSSPRGITDTQYF.

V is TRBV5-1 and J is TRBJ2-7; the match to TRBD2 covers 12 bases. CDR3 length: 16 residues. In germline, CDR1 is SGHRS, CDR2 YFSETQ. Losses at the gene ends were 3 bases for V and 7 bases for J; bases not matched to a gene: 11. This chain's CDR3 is CASSWKRLAGAGEQYF. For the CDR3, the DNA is TGCGCCAGCAGCTGGAAGCGACTAGCGGGAGCGGGTGAGCAGTACTTC. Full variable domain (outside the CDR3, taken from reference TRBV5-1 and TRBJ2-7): KAGVTQTPRYLIKTRGQQVTLSCSPISGHRSVSWYQQTPGQGLQFLFEYFSETQRNKGNFPGRFSGRQFSNSRSEMNVSTLELGDSALYLCASSWKRLAGAGEQYFGPGTRLTVT.

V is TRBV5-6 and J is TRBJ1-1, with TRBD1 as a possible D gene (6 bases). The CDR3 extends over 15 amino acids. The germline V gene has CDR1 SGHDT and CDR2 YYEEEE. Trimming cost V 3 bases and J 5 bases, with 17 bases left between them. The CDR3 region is CASSSEQGGGTEAFF. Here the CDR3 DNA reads TGTGCCAGCAGCTCCGAACAGGGAGGTGGGACTGAAGCTTTCTTT.

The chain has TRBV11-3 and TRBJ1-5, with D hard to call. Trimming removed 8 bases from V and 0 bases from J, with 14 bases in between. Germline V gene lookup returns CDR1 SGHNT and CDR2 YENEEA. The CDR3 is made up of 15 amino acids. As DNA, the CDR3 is TGTGCCAGCGGCCATTGGACTTATAGCAATCAGCCCCAGCATTTT. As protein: CASGHWTYSNQPQHF.

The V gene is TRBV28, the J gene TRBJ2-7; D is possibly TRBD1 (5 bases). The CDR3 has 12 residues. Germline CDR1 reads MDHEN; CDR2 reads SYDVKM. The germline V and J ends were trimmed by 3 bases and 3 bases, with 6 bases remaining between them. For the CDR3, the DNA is TGTGCCAGCAGTTTTACAGGCTACGAGCAGTACTTC. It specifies CASSFTGYEQYF. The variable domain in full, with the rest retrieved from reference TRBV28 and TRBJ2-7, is DVKVTQSSRYLVKRTGEKVFLECVQDMDHENMFWYRQDPGLGLRLIYFSYDVKMKEKGDIPEGYSVSREKKERFSLILESASTNQTSMYLCASSFTGYEQYFGPGTRLTVT.

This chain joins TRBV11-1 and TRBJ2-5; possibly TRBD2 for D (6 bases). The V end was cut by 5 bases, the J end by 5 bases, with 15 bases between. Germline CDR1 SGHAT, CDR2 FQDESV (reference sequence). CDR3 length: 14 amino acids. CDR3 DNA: TGTGCCAGCAGCCCCCCGGGAGCAAGGGAGACCCAGTACTTC. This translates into CASSPPGARETQYF. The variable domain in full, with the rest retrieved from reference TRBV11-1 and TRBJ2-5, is EAEVAQSPRYKITEKSQAVAFWCDPISGHATLYWYRQILGQGPELLVQFQDESVVDDSQLPKDRFSAERLKGVDSTLKIQPAELGDSAMYLCASSPPGARETQYFGPGTRLLVL.

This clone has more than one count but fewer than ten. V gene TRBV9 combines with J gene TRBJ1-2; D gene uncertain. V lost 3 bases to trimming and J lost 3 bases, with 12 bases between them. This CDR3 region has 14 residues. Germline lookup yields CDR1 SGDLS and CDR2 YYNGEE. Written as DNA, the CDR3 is TGTGCCAGCAGCGCCTTGTCGACGGACTATGGCTACACCTTC. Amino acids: CASSALSTDYGYTF.

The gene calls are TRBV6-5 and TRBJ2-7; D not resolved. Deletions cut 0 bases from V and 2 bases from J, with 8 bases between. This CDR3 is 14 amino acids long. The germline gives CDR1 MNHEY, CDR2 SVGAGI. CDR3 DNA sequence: TGTGCCAGCAGTTACTCGCCAGGTCCCTACGAGCAGTACTTC. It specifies CASSYSPGPYEQYF.

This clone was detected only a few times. CDR3 in amino acids: CASSKGQPQHF. CDR3 DNA sequence: TGTGCCAGCAGTAAGGGTCAGCCCCAGCATTTT. This rearrangement joins TRBV28 to TRBJ1-5; unclear D gene. V lost 5 bases to trimming and J lost 6 bases, with 5 bases between them. In germline, CDR1 is MDHEN, CDR2 SYDVKM. The CDR3 length is 11 residues. The variable domain in full, completed from reference TRBV28 and TRBJ1-5, reads DVKVTQSSRYLVKRTGEKVFLECVQDMDHENMFWYRQDPGLGLRLIYFSYDVKMKEKGDIPEGYSVSREKKERFSLILESASTNQTSMYLCASSKGQPQHFGDGTRLSIL.

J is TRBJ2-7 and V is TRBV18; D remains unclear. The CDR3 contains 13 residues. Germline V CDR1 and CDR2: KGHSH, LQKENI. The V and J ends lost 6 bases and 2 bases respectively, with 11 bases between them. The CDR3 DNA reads TGTGCCAGCTCCACAGCGATTACCTACGAGCAGTACTTC. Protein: CASSTAITYEQYF.

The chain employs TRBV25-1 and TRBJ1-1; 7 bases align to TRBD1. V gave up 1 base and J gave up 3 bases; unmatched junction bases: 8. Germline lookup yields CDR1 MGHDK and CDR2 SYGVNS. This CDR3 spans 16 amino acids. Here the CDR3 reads CASSESGQASYTEAFF. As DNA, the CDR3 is TGTGCCAGCAGTGAATCTGGACAGGCATCTTACACTGAAGCTTTCTTT. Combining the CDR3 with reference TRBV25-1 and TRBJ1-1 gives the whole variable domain EADIYQTPRYLVIGTGKKITLECSQTMGHDKMYWYQQDPGMELHLIHYSYGVNSTEKGDLSSESTVSRIRTEHFPLTLESARPSHTSQYLCASSESGQASYTEAFFGQGTRLTVV.

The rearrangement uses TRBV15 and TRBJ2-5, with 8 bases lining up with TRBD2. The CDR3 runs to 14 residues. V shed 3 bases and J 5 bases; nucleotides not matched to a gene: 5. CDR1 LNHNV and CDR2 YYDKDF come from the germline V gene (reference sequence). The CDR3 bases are TGTGCCACCAGCAGGGGGGCTAGCGGGGAGACCCAGTACTTC. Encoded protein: CATSRGASGETQYF.

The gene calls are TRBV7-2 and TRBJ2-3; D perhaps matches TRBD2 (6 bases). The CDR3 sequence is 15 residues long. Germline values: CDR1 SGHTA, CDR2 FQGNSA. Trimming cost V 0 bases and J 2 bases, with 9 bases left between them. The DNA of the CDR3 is TGTGCCAGCAGCTTAGCGGGAGGATTCACAGATACGCAGTATTTT. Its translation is CASSLAGGFTDTQYF.

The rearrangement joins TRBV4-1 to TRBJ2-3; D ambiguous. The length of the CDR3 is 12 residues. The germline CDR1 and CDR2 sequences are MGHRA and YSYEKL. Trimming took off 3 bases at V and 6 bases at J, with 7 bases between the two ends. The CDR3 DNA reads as TGCGCCAGCAGCCATATGATGGATACGCAGTATTTT. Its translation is CASSHMMDTQYF.

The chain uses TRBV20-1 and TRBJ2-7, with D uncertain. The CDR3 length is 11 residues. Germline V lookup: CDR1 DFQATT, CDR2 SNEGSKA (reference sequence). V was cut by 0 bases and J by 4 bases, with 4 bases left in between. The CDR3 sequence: CSARDGYEQYF. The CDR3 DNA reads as TGCAGTGCTAGAGACGGGTACGAGCAGTACTTC.

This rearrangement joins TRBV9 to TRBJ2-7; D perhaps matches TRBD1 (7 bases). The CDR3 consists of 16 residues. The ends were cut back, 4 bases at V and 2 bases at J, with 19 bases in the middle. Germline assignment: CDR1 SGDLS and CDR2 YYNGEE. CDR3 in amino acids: CASSIRSGGGPYEQYF. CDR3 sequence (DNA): TGTGCCAGCAGCATAAGATCAGGGGGAGGCCCCTACGAGCAGTACTTC. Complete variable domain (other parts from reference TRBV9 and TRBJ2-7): DSGVTQTPKHLITATGQRVTLRCSPRSGDLSVYWYQQSLDQGLQFLIQYYNGEERAKGNILERFSAQQFPDLHSELNLSSLELGDSALYFCASSIRSGGGPYEQYFGPGTRLTVT.

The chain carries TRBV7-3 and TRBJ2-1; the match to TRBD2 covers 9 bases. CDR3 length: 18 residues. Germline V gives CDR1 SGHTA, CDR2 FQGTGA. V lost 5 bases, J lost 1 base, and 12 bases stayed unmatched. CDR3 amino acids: CASSPRGSGGRSYNEQFF. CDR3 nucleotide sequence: TGTGCCAGCAGCCCTAGGGGTAGCGGGGGCAGGTCCTACAATGAGCAGTTCTTC.

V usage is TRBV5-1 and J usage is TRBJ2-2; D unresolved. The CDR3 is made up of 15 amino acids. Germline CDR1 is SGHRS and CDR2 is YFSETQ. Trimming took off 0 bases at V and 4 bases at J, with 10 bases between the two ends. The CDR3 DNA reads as TGCGCCAGCAGCTTGGTTGGGCCGGGCACCGGGGAGCTGTTTTTT. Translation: CASSLVGPGTGELFF.

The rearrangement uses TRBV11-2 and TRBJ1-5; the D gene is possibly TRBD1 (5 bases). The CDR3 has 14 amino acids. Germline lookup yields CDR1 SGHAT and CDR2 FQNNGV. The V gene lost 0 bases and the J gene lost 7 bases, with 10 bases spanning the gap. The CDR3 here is CASSLDGGSQPQHF. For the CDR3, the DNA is TGTGCCAGCAGCTTAGATGGGGGGAGCCAGCCCCAGCATTTT.

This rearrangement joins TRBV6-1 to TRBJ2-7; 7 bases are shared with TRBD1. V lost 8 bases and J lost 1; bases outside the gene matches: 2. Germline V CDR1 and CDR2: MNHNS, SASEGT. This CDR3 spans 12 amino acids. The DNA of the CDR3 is TGTGCCAGCGGGGGACAGTCCTACGAGCAGTACTTC. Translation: CASGGQSYEQYF.

As DNA, the CDR3 is TGCGCCAGCAGCTTCGGGTCCACAGATACGCAGTATTTT. This encodes CASSFGSTDTQYF. The chain employs TRBV5-1 and TRBJ2-3; D gene uncertain. Trimming removed 2 bases at V and 2 bases at J, with 6 bases between. CDR3 length equals 13 residues. The germline gives CDR1 SGHRS, CDR2 YFSETQ.

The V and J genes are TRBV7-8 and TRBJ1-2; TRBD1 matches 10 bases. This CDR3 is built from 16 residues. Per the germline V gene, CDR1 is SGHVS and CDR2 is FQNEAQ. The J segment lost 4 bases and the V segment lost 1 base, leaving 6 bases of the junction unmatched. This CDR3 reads CASSLGRDRGSYGYTF. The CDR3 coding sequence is TGTGCCAGCAGCTTAGGCCGGGACAGGGGATCCTATGGCTACACCTTC. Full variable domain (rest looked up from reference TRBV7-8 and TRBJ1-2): GAGVSQSPRYKVAKRGQDVALRCDPISGHVSLFWYQQALGQGPEFLTYFQNEAQLDKSGLPSDRFFAERPEGSVSTLKIQRTQQEDSAVYLCASSLGRDRGSYGYTFGSGTRLTVV.

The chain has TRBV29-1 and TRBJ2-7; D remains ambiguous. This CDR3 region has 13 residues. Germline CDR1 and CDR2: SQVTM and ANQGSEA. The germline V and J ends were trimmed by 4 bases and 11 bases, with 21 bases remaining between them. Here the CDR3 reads CSVASALHGFEYF. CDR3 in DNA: TGCAGCGTTGCTTCAGCCCTCCACGGGTTTGAGTACTTC.

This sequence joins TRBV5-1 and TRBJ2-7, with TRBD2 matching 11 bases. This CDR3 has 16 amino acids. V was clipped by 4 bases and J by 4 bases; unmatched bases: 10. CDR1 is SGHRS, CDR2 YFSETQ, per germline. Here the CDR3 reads CASSNGRTSGSYEQYF. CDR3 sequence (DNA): TGCGCCAGCAGCAACGGTCGAACTAGCGGGAGTTACGAGCAGTACTTC. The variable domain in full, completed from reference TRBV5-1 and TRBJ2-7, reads KAGVTQTPRYLIKTRGQQVTLSCSPISGHRSVSWYQQTPGQGLQFLFEYFSETQRNKGNFPGRFSGRQFSNSRSEMNVSTLELGDSALYLCASSNGRTSGSYEQYFGPGTRLTVT.

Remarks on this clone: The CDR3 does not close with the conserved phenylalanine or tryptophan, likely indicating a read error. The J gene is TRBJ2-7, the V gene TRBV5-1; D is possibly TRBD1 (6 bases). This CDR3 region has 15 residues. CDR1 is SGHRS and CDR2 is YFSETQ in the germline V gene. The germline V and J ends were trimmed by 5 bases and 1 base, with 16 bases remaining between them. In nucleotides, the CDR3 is TGCGCCAGCAGAGTAGGACAGACGGGTTCCTACGAGCAGTACCTC. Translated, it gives CASRVGQTGSYEQYL.